The T cell receptor beta chain under discussion was sequenced for a study of cytomegalovirus exposure and HLA in healthy donors. As for this clone: What it binds is unknown.

Study-wide results and limits: Likely technical artifact: a cluster of highly shared sequence variants. Owing to their indistinguishability, certain V segments, notably TRBV6-2 and TRBV6-3, were excluded. As a later analysis revealed, most CMV-associated TCR beta chains appeared HLA-restricted. In a later analysis, V- and J-gene trimming of beta chains associated with a DCLRE1C missense variant, replicated independently.

With 60 Vbeta and 13 Jbeta primers, the PCR was carried out. TCRdb's copy holds only in-frame clones and misses some; the assay was immunoSEQ multiplex PCR. The sample carries 110,000 to 150,000 clones, about 10% recorded once. Germline CDR1 reads MGHDK; CDR2 reads SYGVNS. The V gene end was trimmed by 4 bases and the J gene end by 4 bases; junction bases not matched to a gene: 9. CDR3 length: 15 residues. Sequenced: PBMCs. J is TRBJ2-5 and V is TRBV25-1, with 7 positions matching TRBD1. This clonotype originated in a man aged 50-59 years in good health and CMV-seronegative. CDR3 bases: TGTGCCAGCAGTGTCGACAGGGCCCCAGGAGAGACCCAGTACTTC. It codes for CASSVDRAPGETQYF. Filled out from reference TRBV25-1 and TRBJ2-5, the complete variable domain reads EADIYQTPRYLVIGTGKKITLECSQTMGHDKMYWYQQDPGMELHLIHYSYGVNSTEKGDLSSESTVSRIRTEHFPLTLESARPSHTSQYLCASSVDRAPGETQYFGPGTRLLVL.